Each of the 25 T cell receptor beta chains below was sequenced from the same sample in a study of cytomegalovirus exposure and HLA in healthy donors (TCRdb year 2017). The method was the immunoSEQ multiplex PCR assay. For the multiplex PCR, a mixture combining 60 forward primers for TCR Vbeta segments and 13 reverse primers for TCR Jbeta segments was used. TCRdb carries this immuneACCESS record with in-frame sequences only. Its versions omit some clonotypes, under half of them owing to an unresolved V gene in the studies checked, with the rest unexplained. The sample table lists roughly 180,000 clones, less than 90% of them with a count of one. The ten largest clonotypes hold roughly 1% of the sample. The sequenced sample was PBMCs. Receptors originate from a man under 40 in good health and CMV-seronegative.

The V call is TRBV6-6, the J call TRBJ1-1; D possibly corresponds to TRBD1 (5 bases). This CDR3 is 14 amino acids long. Trimming pared 7 bases from V and 3 bases from J, leaving 15 bases between. Germline CDR1 and CDR2: MNHNY and SVGAGI (reference sequence). Here the CDR3 reads CASTPWGGDTEAFF. In nucleotides, the CDR3 is TGTGCCAGCACCCCCTGGGGGGGGGACACTGAAGCTTTCTTT.

The count of this clone is one. V usage is TRBV4-2 and J usage is TRBJ2-5; 9 nucleotides match TRBD1. Trimming at V came to 4 bases and at J to 5 bases, leaving 2 bases not matched to a gene. Germline V gene sequence: CDR1 LGHNA, CDR2 YNFKEQ. The length of the CDR3 is 13 residues. The CDR3 region has the DNA TGTGCCAGCAGCCGGGACAGGGTGGAGACCCAGTACTTC. Translating gives CASSRDRVETQYF.

The rearrangement joins TRBV30 to TRBJ1-2; 7 bases fit TRBD1. The length of the CDR3 is 13 residues. The germline CDR1 and CDR2 sequences are GTSNPN and SVGIG (reference sequence). J lost 5 bases, V lost 1 base, and 4 bases had no gene match. CDR3 nucleotides: TGTGCCTGGAGTGAGACAGGGCTGTATGGCTACACCTTC. It codes for CAWSETGLYGYTF.

This sequence joins TRBV6-6 and TRBJ1-2; 7 positions match TRBD1. The CDR3 runs to 15 residues. J was trimmed by 0 bases and V by 6 bases; bases with no gene match: 7. Germline lookup yields CDR1 MNHNY and CDR2 SVGAGI (reference sequence). The DNA for the CDR3 is TGTGCCAGCAGCGGCGACAGGGCGGCTAACTATGGCTACACCTTC. Its protein is CASSGDRAANYGYTF.

V gene TRBV4-3 combines with J gene TRBJ2-7, with D perhaps TRBD2 (6 bases). This CDR3 has 15 residues. Germline CDR1 LGHNA, CDR2 YSLEER. Between the trimmed V and J ends, which lost 1 base and 3 bases, there was a span of 13 bases. The chain's CDR3 is CASSQGLTSYYEQYF. CDR3 sequence (DNA): TGCGCCAGCAGCCAAGGGCTGACTAGTTACTACGAGCAGTACTTC.

The chain links TRBV7-3 to TRBJ2-3, with TRBD1 identical over 7 bases. This CDR3 has 16 residues. With V trimmed by 5 bases and J by 2 bases, 10 bases remained unmatched. Germline CDR1 is SGHTA and CDR2 is FQGTGA. The CDR3 DNA sequence: TGTGCCAGCAGCCCATTTTTGACAGGGTCCACAGATACGCAGTATTTT. Translating it yields CASSPFLTGSTDTQYF. Together with reference TRBV7-3 and TRBJ2-3, the CDR3 gives the full variable domain: GAGVSQTPSNKVTEKGKYVELRCDPISGHTALYWYRQSLGQGPEFLIYFQGTGAADDSGLPNDRFFAVRPEGSVSTLKIQRTERGDSAVYLCASSPFLTGSTDTQYFGPGTRLTVL.

The chain is built from TRBV19 and TRBJ1-1, with D tentatively TRBD1 (5 bases). The CDR3 totals 13 residues. The germline CDR1 and CDR2 sequences are LNHDA and SQIVND (reference sequence). Trimming shortened V by 4 bases and J by 3 bases, and 9 bases separated the two germline ends. The CDR3, as DNA: TGTGCCAGTAGTAATCAGGGCCACACTGAAGCTTTCTTT. This sequence encodes CASSNQGHTEAFF.

The chain carries TRBV9 and TRBJ1-1, with TRBD1 identical over 11 bases. Germline-derived CDR1 and CDR2 are SGDLS and YYNGEE. The CDR3 covers 15 residues. V shed 0 bases, J shed 2 bases, and the junction held 0 bases outside the gene matches. The CDR3 sequence is CASSVGTGGNTEAFF. Here the CDR3 DNA reads TGTGCCAGCAGCGTAGGGACAGGGGGCAACACTGAAGCTTTCTTT.

The chain uses TRBV11-2 and TRBJ1-6, with TRBD1 matching over 7 bases. Trimming cost V 5 bases and J 7 bases; bases outside gene matches: 11. Per the germline V gene, CDR1 is SGHAT and CDR2 is FQNNGV. CDR3 length: 16 amino acids. The CDR3 region is CASSRTGTARNSPLHF. CDR3 DNA sequence: TGTGCCAGCAGCCGCACCGGGACAGCCCGCAATTCACCCCTCCACTTT.

This chain joins TRBV6-5 and TRBJ1-2; D uncertain. V was pared by 4 bases and J by 5 bases, with 17 bases between. CDR3 size: 15 residues. Germline V CDR1 and CDR2: MNHEY, SVGAGI. The CDR3 sequence is CASSSWTGRTYGYTF. In DNA form, the CDR3 reads TGTGCCAGCAGTTCCTGGACGGGGAGAACGTATGGCTACACCTTC.

The genes are TRBV2 and TRBJ1-1, with 9 bases lining up with TRBD1. The CDR3 consists of 15 residues. Germline CDR1 is SNHLY and CDR2 is FYNNEI. J was trimmed by 2 bases and V by 5 bases; bases with no gene match: 6. Written as DNA, the CDR3 is TGTGCCAGCAGTCCACCGGGACAGGGAAACACTGAAGCTTTCTTT. This sequence encodes CASSPPGQGNTEAFF.

The CDR3 bases are TGTGCCAGCAGCCCCCCTCAAACGGGTGTAAGTGAGCAGTTCTTC. Encoded protein: CASSPPQTGVSEQFF. The rearrangement uses TRBV7-9 and TRBJ2-1, with D uncertain. Germline V gene sequence: CDR1 SEHNR, CDR2 FQNEAQ (reference sequence). This CDR3 spans 15 amino acids. V shed 5 bases and J shed 9 bases, with 20 bases lying between them.

The rearrangement links TRBV11-3 to TRBJ1-2; 9 bases are a match to TRBD1. In germline, CDR1 is SGHNT, CDR2 YENEEA. This CDR3 comprises 14 residues. The V and J ends lost 1 base and 3 bases, in that order; junction bases with no gene match: 0. CDR3 sequence: CASSLGQGDYGYTF. DNA of the CDR3: TGTGCCAGCAGCTTAGGACAGGGGGACTATGGCTACACCTTC.

This chain links TRBV27 with TRBJ2-3; D is ambiguous. Germline CDR1 is MNHEY and CDR2 is SMNVEV (reference sequence). Trimming shortened V by 3 bases and J by 0 bases, and 10 bases separated the two germline ends. The CDR3 covers 15 residues. The CDR3 nucleotides read TGTGCCAGCAGTTTTATTAGTCCTAGCACAGATACGCAGTATTTT. Its protein is CASSFISPSTDTQYF.

The chain uses TRBV5-1 and TRBJ1-4; TRBD1 matches 7 bases. With V trimmed by 1 base and J by 12 bases, 9 bases remained unmatched. There are 14 residues in the CDR3. Per germline, CDR1 SGHRS and CDR2 YFSETQ. As DNA, the CDR3 is TGCGCCAGCAGCTTGACATCCGACAGGGCCCAACTGTTTTTT. It codes for CASSLTSDRAQLFF. Full variable domain (rest looked up from reference TRBV5-1 and TRBJ1-4): KAGVTQTPRYLIKTRGQQVTLSCSPISGHRSVSWYQQTPGQGLQFLFEYFSETQRNKGNFPGRFSGRQFSNSRSEMNVSTLELGDSALYLCASSLTSDRAQLFFGSGTQLSVL.

The V call is TRBV10-1, the J call TRBJ2-5, with TRBD2 as a possible D gene (6 bases). The germline V gene has CDR1 WNHNN and CDR2 SYGVQD (reference sequence). CDR3 length equals 13 residues. Trimming took 6 bases from V and 4 from J, leaving 12 bases between them. The DNA for the CDR3 is TGCGCCAGCAGCGGGGGACCACGAGAGACCCAGTACTTC. Translated, it gives CASSGGPRETQYF.

The gene calls are TRBV11-2 and TRBJ2-7, with 10 bases identical to TRBD1. This CDR3 comprises 17 residues. Germline V gives CDR1 SGHAT, CDR2 FQNNGV. J was trimmed by 3 bases and V by 5 bases; bases with no gene match: 13. Here the CDR3 DNA reads TGTGCCAGCAGCAAACCCACCGGACAGGGGGTAAACTACGAGCAGTACTTC. Amino acid sequence: CASSKPTGQGVNYEQYF.

The chain combines TRBV4-2 with TRBJ1-6, with TRBD1 as a possible D gene (5 bases). Germline V gives CDR1 LGHNA, CDR2 YNFKEQ. V lost 0 bases, J lost 14 bases, and 14 bases lay in between. CDR3 length equals 14 residues. In DNA form, the CDR3 reads TGTGCCAGCAGCCAAGATCGGGGAGGGGTATCCCTCCACTTT. This sequence encodes CASSQDRGGVSLHF.

The V call is TRBV10-3, the J call TRBJ2-3; possibly TRBD2 for D (5 bases). V dropped 6 bases and J dropped 3 bases, with 19 bases sitting between them. Germline V gene data show CDR1 as ENHRY and CDR2 as SYGVKD. The CDR3 is made up of 16 amino acids. In DNA, the CDR3 is TGTGCCATCAGAGATCCGCGGGCGGGCAATACAGATACGCAGTATTTT. The encoded protein is CAIRDPRAGNTDTQYF.

This clone appeared a single time. CDR3 protein: CASRWGGHSNQPQHF. In DNA, the CDR3 is TGTGCCAGCCGGTGGGGGGGGCATAGCAATCAGCCCCAGCATTTT. The chain recombines TRBV28 with TRBJ1-5; D may be TRBD1 (6 bases). Germline CDR1 and CDR2: MDHEN and SYDVKM. Trimming took off 8 bases at V and 0 bases at J, with 14 bases between the two ends. CDR3 length equals 15 residues.

This chain uses TRBV6-5 with TRBJ2-2, with D perhaps TRBD2 (6 bases). The V and J ends lost 6 bases and 5 bases respectively, with 16 bases between them. The CDR3 runs 15 residues. Germline loops: CDR1 MNHEY, CDR2 SVGAGI. CDR3 nucleotides: TGTGCCAGCAGGGGCGGGGTCGGATTGACCGGGGAGCTGTTTTTT. This translates into CASRGGVGLTGELFF.

This rearrangement joins TRBV11-3 to TRBJ2-6, with TRBD1 matching over 9 bases. The germline gives CDR1 SGHNT, CDR2 YENEEA. V lost 5 bases, J lost 1 base, and 9 bases stayed unmatched. The CDR3 is made up of 18 amino acids. CDR3 bases: TGTGCCAGCAGCCTGACTTGGGACAGGGAGTCTGGGGCCAACGTCCTGACTTTC. Residues: CASSLTWDRESGANVLTF.

The chain recombines TRBV27 with TRBJ2-5, with D perhaps matching TRBD2 (5 bases). The CDR3 contains 14 residues. Trimming cost V 2 bases and J 11 bases, with 18 bases left between them. Per the germline V gene, CDR1 is MNHEY and CDR2 is SMNVEV (reference sequence). CDR3 sequence reads: CASSLMVPVGEQYF. For the CDR3, the DNA is TGTGCCAGCAGTTTAATGGTTCCAGTCGGGGAGCAGTACTTC.

The genes are TRBV7-2 and TRBJ2-7, with TRBD2 matching over 7 bases. CDR1 and CDR2 (germline): SGHTA, FQGNSA. V was clipped by 2 bases and J by 4 bases; unmatched bases: 5. The CDR3 spans 14 residues. The CDR3 bases are TGTGCCAGCAGCTTACTGGCGGGGGTTTACGAGCAGTACTTC. Its translation: CASSLLAGVYEQYF.

V and J are TRBV5-4 and TRBJ2-1; D is perhaps TRBD2 (5 bases). CDR3 length: 18 amino acids. CDR1 and CDR2 (germline): SGHNT, YYREEE (reference sequence). Trimming pared 0 bases from V and 1 base from J, leaving 17 bases between. CDR3 loop: CASSLDRQEGMSYNEQFF. The CDR3 DNA reads as TGTGCCAGCAGCTTGGACAGACAAGAGGGAATGTCCTACAATGAGCAGTTCTTC.